This T cell receptor (beta chain) was profiled in a study of shared clonotypes between healthy human individuals. Study-wide context: For every donor, three CD4 naive, three CD4 memory, two CD8 naive and one CD8 memory plates were used. Study-level results: Read depth was anticipated to influence clonotype sharing among donors. Since donors were few, the genetic and exposure-history diversity represented was limited.

This clone was counted once. What it recognizes is unknown. Trimming at V came to 4 bases and at J to 7 bases, leaving 5 bases not matched to a gene. The V gene's germline CDR1 is SEHNR and CDR2 FQNEAQ (reference sequence). CDR3 length: 15 residues. Profiled with immunoSEQ multiplex PCR; TCRdb holds only in-frame clones, not every one. This table has more than 600,000 clones, 90% to 95% appearing once. Naivety among CD8 cells was defined by CD45RO negativity and positive CCR7 selection, thereby excluding terminally differentiated effector memory CD45RA+ cells. Those who donated, Caucasian adults without exception, all lived in Nashville, Tennessee.

The chain carries TRBV7-9 and TRBJ2-1; 12 nucleotides line up with TRBD1. What was sequenced was naive CD8+ T cells sorted from blood. The clonotype comes from a man aged 25-45 years in good health. CDR3 DNA: TGTGCCAGCAGCTCCGGGACAGGGGGCAGGAATGAGCAGTTCTTC. This codes for CASSSGTGGRNEQFF.